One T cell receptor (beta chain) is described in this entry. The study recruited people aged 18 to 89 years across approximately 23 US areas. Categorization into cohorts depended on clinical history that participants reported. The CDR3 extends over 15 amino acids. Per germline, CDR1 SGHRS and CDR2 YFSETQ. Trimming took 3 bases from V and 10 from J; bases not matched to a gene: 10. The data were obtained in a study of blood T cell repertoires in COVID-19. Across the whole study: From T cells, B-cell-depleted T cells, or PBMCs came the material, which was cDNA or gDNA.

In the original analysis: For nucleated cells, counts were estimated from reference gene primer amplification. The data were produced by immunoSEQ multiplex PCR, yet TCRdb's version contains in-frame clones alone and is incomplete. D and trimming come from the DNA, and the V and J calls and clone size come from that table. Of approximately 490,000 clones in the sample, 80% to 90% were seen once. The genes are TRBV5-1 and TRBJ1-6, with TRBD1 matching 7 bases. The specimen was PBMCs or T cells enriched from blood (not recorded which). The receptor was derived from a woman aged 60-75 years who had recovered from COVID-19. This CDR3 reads CASSSRTGYDSPLHF. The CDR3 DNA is TGCGCCAGCAGCTCGCGGACAGGATACGACTCACCCCTCCACTTT.